The 30 T cell receptor beta chains below come from one sample, sequenced in a study of cytomegalovirus exposure and HLA in healthy donors. PCR amplification relied on 60 Vbeta primers (plus 13 Jbeta primers). Data came from immunoSEQ multiplex PCR; TCRdb stores just in-frame clones and leaves some out. The sample contains some 110,000 clones, about 69% of which appear only once. Material for sequencing was PBMCs. All receptors come from a woman younger than 35 in good health and CMV-seronegative.

The genes are TRBV6-1 and TRBJ2-3; D not certain. The CDR3 loop spans 13 amino acids. Germline V CDR1 and CDR2: MNHNS, SASEGT. The V end was cut by 10 bases, the J end by 1 base, with 12 bases between. The chain's CDR3 is CATLGWGTDTQYF. CDR3 DNA sequence: TGTGCCACCTTGGGCTGGGGCACAGATACGCAGTATTTT.

This sequence joins TRBV6-1 and TRBJ1-1, with D perhaps TRBD1 (6 bases). The V end was cut by 5 bases, the J end by 7 bases, with 17 bases between. There are 14 residues in the CDR3. The germline V gene has CDR1 MNHNS and CDR2 SASEGT. CDR3 sequence reads: CASSLWGGAGEAFF. The CDR3 DNA sequence: TGTGCCAGCAGTCTCTGGGGGGGGGCAGGTGAAGCTTTCTTT.

The V gene is TRBV28, the J gene TRBJ1-5; 8 nucleotides match TRBD1. The CDR3 is 16 amino acids. Germline V CDR1 and CDR2: MDHEN, SYDVKM. Trimming removed 6 bases from V and 5 bases from J; junction bases left unmatched: 12. The DNA for the CDR3 is TGTGCCAGCAGGGCTCCGCCCAGGGGGCAGGATCAGCCCCAGCATTTT. This encodes CASRAPPRGQDQPQHF. Together with reference TRBV28 and TRBJ1-5, the CDR3 gives the full variable domain: DVKVTQSSRYLVKRTGEKVFLECVQDMDHENMFWYRQDPGLGLRLIYFSYDVKMKEKGDIPEGYSVSREKKERFSLILESASTNQTSMYLCASRAPPRGQDQPQHFGDGTRLSIL.

The chain joins TRBV5-6 to TRBJ1-2; D remains unclear. CDR3 length: 11 residues. From germline, CDR1 is SGHDT and CDR2 YYEEEE. Deletions cut 3 bases from V and 9 bases from J, with 9 bases between. CDR3 in DNA: TGTGCCAGCAGCTCGGAACAGCGCTACACCTTC. Protein product: CASSSEQRYTF.

The rearrangement uses TRBV28 and TRBJ2-5, with 8 bases identical to TRBD1. Germline assignment: CDR1 MDHEN and CDR2 SYDVKM. This CDR3 contains 14 residues. The junction had 6 bases not matched to a gene; V was cut back by 5 bases and J by 4 bases. CDR3 amino acids: CASSMRTGIETQYF. In DNA form, the CDR3 reads TGTGCCAGCAGTATGCGGACAGGGATAGAGACCCAGTACTTC.

The V call is TRBV5-1, the J call TRBJ1-3, with no clear D. Trimming shortened V by 4 bases and J by 4 bases, and 6 bases separated the two germline ends. Germline loops: CDR1 SGHRS, CDR2 YFSETQ. The length of the CDR3 is 12 residues. The CDR3 bases are TGCGCCAGCAGCGAGTGGGGAAACACCATATATTTT. As protein: CASSEWGNTIYF.

The J gene is TRBJ1-5, the V gene TRBV7-6, with 11 bases that match TRBD1. The CDR3 sequence is 13 residues long. The germline CDR1 and CDR2 sequences are SGHVS and FNYEAQ. Trimming took 5 bases from V and 16 from J; bases not matched to a gene: 10. The CDR3 DNA follows: TGTGCCAGCAGCCCCGGGACAGGGGGAACTCACCATTTT. Encoded protein: CASSPGTGGTHHF.

The chain uses TRBV29-1 and TRBJ1-4, with D maybe TRBD1 (5 bases). V was trimmed by 6 bases and J by 8 bases, leaving 13 bases between them. This CDR3 spans 12 amino acids. The V gene's germline CDR1 is SQVTM and CDR2 ANQGSEA. DNA for the CDR3: TGCAGCGTCGGCAGGGTCGGCGAAAAACTGTTTTTT. It specifies CSVGRVGEKLFF.

This clone appeared a single time. DNA for the CDR3: TGTGCCAGCAGTCCAGACCTCAGGGGAGCCTCGATGAACACTGAAGCTTTCTTT. Translating gives CASSPDLRGASMNTEAFF. The chain recombines TRBV7-9 with TRBJ1-1, with a weak D call TRBD1 (6 bases). V dropped 6 bases and J dropped 0 bases, with 23 bases sitting between them. This CDR3 comprises 18 residues. Per germline, CDR1 SEHNR and CDR2 FQNEAQ (reference sequence).

The chain recombines TRBV6-1 with TRBJ2-2, with 8 bases that match TRBD1. Germline CDR1 and CDR2: MNHNS and SASEGT. J lost 8 bases, V lost 8 bases, and 10 bases had no gene match. The CDR3 is made up of 14 amino acids. The CDR3, as DNA: TGTGCCAGCTGGGCAGGGGGCCAGGTAGGGGAGCTGTTTTTT. This translates into CASWAGGQVGELFF.

The chain has TRBV6-5 and TRBJ1-3; D remains unclear. The CDR3 extends over 13 amino acids. From germline, CDR1 is MNHEY and CDR2 SVGAGI. V lost 5 bases, J lost 0 bases, and 5 bases lay in between. The CDR3 reads CASSISSGNTIYF. The CDR3 DNA follows: TGTGCCAGCAGTATCAGCTCTGGAAACACCATATATTTT.

The V and J genes are TRBV15 and TRBJ1-5; TRBD1 is a possible D gene (5 bases). CDR3 size: 16 residues. Trimming shortened V by 4 bases and J by 0 bases, and 13 bases separated the two germline ends. Germline V gene data show CDR1 as LNHNV and CDR2 as YYDKDF (reference sequence). CDR3 DNA: TGTGCCACCAGCAATGGGGCGCGGTATAGCAATCAGCCCCAGCATTTT. As protein: CATSNGARYSNQPQHF.

The chain uses TRBV9 and TRBJ2-1, with no clear D. V was trimmed by 0 bases and J by 2 bases, leaving 9 bases between them. The CDR3 spans 15 residues. CDR1 SGDLS and CDR2 YYNGEE come from the germline V gene. CDR3 in amino acids: CASSVETTPYNEQFF. The CDR3 DNA sequence: TGTGCCAGCAGCGTAGAGACAACCCCCTACAATGAGCAGTTCTTC.

The V gene is TRBV29-1, the J gene TRBJ2-5; the D gene is possibly TRBD2 (6 bases). Germline loops: CDR1 SQVTM, CDR2 ANQGSEA. The ends were cut back, 0 bases at V and 5 bases at J, with 10 bases in the middle. The CDR3 spans 13 residues. CDR3 sequence reads: CSVEEASGETQYF. The CDR3 DNA reads as TGCAGCGTTGAAGAGGCGAGCGGGGAGACCCAGTACTTC.

The chain links TRBV6-1 to TRBJ1-4; possibly TRBD1 for D (6 bases). Germline assignment: CDR1 MNHNS and CDR2 SASEGT. The V and J ends lost 4 bases and 7 bases respectively, with 19 bases between them. CDR3 length: 16 residues. CDR3 amino acids: CASSANSQGFREKLFF. The CDR3 region has the DNA TGTGCCAGCAGTGCCAACTCGCAGGGGTTCCGTGAAAAACTGTTTTTT.

The chain carries TRBV11-2 and TRBJ1-5; weak D call: TRBD1 (5 bases). Germline values: CDR1 SGHAT, CDR2 FQNNGV. The ends were cut back, 1 base at V and 7 bases at J, with 11 bases in the middle. This CDR3 has 14 amino acids. The CDR3 spells CASSLGGTGQPQHF. The CDR3 region has the DNA TGTGCCAGCAGCTTAGGAGGGACTGGACAGCCCCAGCATTTT.

This chain connects TRBV2 to TRBJ1-1; D gene uncertain. This CDR3 spans 14 amino acids. CDR1 and CDR2 from the germline V gene are SNHLY and FYNNEI. Trimming took off 5 bases at V and 1 base at J, with 11 bases between the two ends. CDR3 in DNA: TGTGCCAGCAGTCCGCTTGAGTGGAACACTGAAGCTTTCTTT. Translated, it gives CASSPLEWNTEAFF.

This chain links TRBV11-3 with TRBJ2-2, with D possibly TRBD1 on 5 matching bases. The CDR3 has 16 amino acids. Trimming removed 0 bases at V and 5 bases at J, with 13 bases between. Germline CDR1 SGHNT, CDR2 YENEEA. The CDR3 protein is CASSLDSGAWTGELFF. The CDR3 bases are TGTGCCAGCAGCTTAGACTCTGGGGCCTGGACCGGGGAGCTGTTTTTT. The complete variable domain, with remaining parts taken from reference TRBV11-3 and TRBJ2-2, reads EAGVVQSPRYKIIEKKQPVAFWCNPISGHNTLYWYLQNLGQGPELLIRYENEEAVDDSQLPKDRFSAERLKGVDSTLKIQPAELGDSAVYLCASSLDSGAWTGELFFGEGSRLTVL.

CDR3: CASSPSGQGTTEAFF. The CDR3 DNA is TGTGCCAGCAGCCCGTCGGGACAGGGCACCACTGAAGCTTTCTTT. J is TRBJ1-1 and V is TRBV11-3; 9 bases match TRBD1. J lost 4 bases, V lost 5 bases, and 8 bases had no gene match. Germline V gene sequence: CDR1 SGHNT, CDR2 YENEEA. The CDR3 contains 15 residues.

This chain connects TRBV4-1 to TRBJ2-7, with D perhaps matching TRBD2 (5 bases). Trimming pared 3 bases from V and 3 bases from J, leaving 15 bases between. The CDR3 runs to 15 residues. Germline values: CDR1 MGHRA, CDR2 YSYEKL. The CDR3 sequence: CASSHWTGNNYEQYF. The CDR3 bases are TGCGCCAGCAGCCACTGGACCGGGAACAACTACGAGCAGTACTTC.

This sequence joins TRBV15 and TRBJ1-2; 11 nucleotides align to TRBD1. Germline V lookup: CDR1 LNHNV, CDR2 YYDKDF (reference sequence). CDR3 length equals 15 residues. V lost 5 bases to trimming and J lost 6 bases; unmatched junction nucleotides: 8. The CDR3, as DNA: TGTGCCACCAGCGCCCGGACAGGGGGCGCAGATGGCTACACCTTC. This codes for CATSARTGGADGYTF.

The CDR3 sequence is CASSLELTSPLHF. The CDR3 DNA follows: TGTGCCAGCAGCTTAGAGCTTACTTCACCCCTCCACTTT. This sequence joins TRBV7-2 and TRBJ1-6, with D uncertain. Germline-derived CDR1 and CDR2 are SGHTA and FQGNSA. There are 13 residues in the CDR3. Trimming left V 1 base short and J 9 bases short, with 7 bases between.

This sequence joins TRBV9 and TRBJ1-6; D not certain. Germline V lookup: CDR1 SGDLS, CDR2 YYNGEE. The V end was cut by 0 bases, the J end by 7 bases, with 8 bases between. The CDR3 consists of 14 residues. The CDR3 protein is CASSVGPENSPLHF. The CDR3 nucleotides are TGTGCCAGCAGCGTAGGTCCAGAAAATTCACCCCTCCACTTT.

This clone was observed a single time. The J gene is TRBJ2-2, the V gene TRBV30; the D gene is possibly TRBD2 (5 bases). This CDR3 contains 13 residues. The germline V gene has CDR1 GTSNPN and CDR2 SVGIG (reference sequence). Trimming stripped 2 bases from V and 4 bases from J, with 8 bases between. The DNA for the CDR3 is TGTGCCTGGAGTAACCGGGGCACCGGGGAGCTGTTTTTT. This sequence encodes CAWSNRGTGELFF.

The chain has TRBV2 and TRBJ1-6; 7 nucleotides agree with TRBD1. The germline CDR1 and CDR2 sequences are SNHLY and FYNNEI. After removal of 6 bases from V and 10 bases from J, the junction contained 9 bases not matched to a gene. CDR3 size: 14 residues. The CDR3 here is CASRPQGVPSPLHF. In DNA, the CDR3 is TGTGCCAGCAGGCCTCAGGGGGTTCCCTCACCCCTCCACTTT.

The gene calls are TRBV4-1 and TRBJ1-4, with TRBD1 as a possible D gene (6 bases). This CDR3 spans 15 amino acids. CDR1 MGHRA and CDR2 YSYEKL come from the germline V gene. Deletions cut 3 bases from V and 8 bases from J, with 16 bases between. This chain's CDR3 is CASSQGPGDQEKLFF. The CDR3 region has the DNA TGCGCCAGCAGCCAGGGACCAGGGGATCAGGAAAAACTGTTTTTT.

This clone has a handful of counts. This chain links TRBV6-6 with TRBJ1-4; TRBD1 aligns across 10 bases. Germline CDR1 and CDR2: MNHNY and SVGAGI (reference sequence). With 6 bases clipped from V and 2 bases from J, the junction kept 6 bases outside the gene matches. The CDR3 contains 16 residues. The CDR3 region has the DNA TGTGCCAGCAGACTGGGACAGGGGTTCACTAATGAAAAACTGTTTTTT. Amino acids: CASRLGQGFTNEKLFF.

This clone was seen only a few times. The chain combines TRBV2 with TRBJ1-6, with 10 bases identical to TRBD1. CDR3 length equals 14 residues. CDR1 is SNHLY, CDR2 FYNNEI, per germline. V shed 6 bases and J 7 bases; nucleotides not matched to a gene: 3. The CDR3 nucleotides are TGTGCCAGCAGACTGACAGGGGGCAATTCACCCCTCCACTTT. Protein sequence: CASRLTGGNSPLHF.

CDR3 nucleotide sequence: TGTGCCTCCGACGAGGGACAGGGGAATGAAAAACTGTTTTTT. Its translation: CASDEGQGNEKLFF. The chain recombines TRBV30 with TRBJ1-4; 10 positions agree with TRBD1. V shed 7 bases and J 5 bases; nucleotides not matched to a gene: 7. Germline V gene data show CDR1 as GTSNPN and CDR2 as SVGIG (reference sequence). This CDR3 is built from 14 residues.

The chain employs TRBV6-5 and TRBJ1-1; 8 nucleotides align to TRBD1. Trimming removed 2 bases from V and 5 bases from J; junction bases left unmatched: 7. Germline loops: CDR1 MNHEY, CDR2 SVGAGI. The CDR3 is 15 amino acids. CDR3 residues: CASSYPGQGGTEAFF. CDR3 bases: TGTGCCAGCAGTTACCCAGGACAGGGAGGGACTGAAGCTTTCTTT.